One and the same sample provided the 19 T cell receptor beta chains below, sequenced in a study of blood T cells in healthy people across ages. It was with a sample-barcoded 5' primer and a J-beta primer mix that a second PCR of roughly 6 to 11 cycles was run. TCRdb recomputed calls from the 5' RACE reads with MiXCR, one row per CDR3 protein. This repertoire shows roughly 1,300,000 distinct CDR3 sequences, 59% found once; its top ten account for over 6.5%. The specimen sequenced was blood. The receptors come from a man aged 18 to 35 in good health.

This chain links TRBV27 with TRBJ2-3; 9 nucleotides match TRBD1. Trimming took 10 bases from V and 8 from J; bases not matched to a gene: 10. There are 13 residues in the CDR3. Germline V gives CDR1 MNHEY, CDR2 SMNVEV (reference sequence). The CDR3 sequence is CATEIQGAGTQYF. In nucleotides, the CDR3 is TGTGCCACCGAAATACAGGGGGCAGGTACGCAGTATTTT.

This chain uses TRBV27 with TRBJ1-2; possible D gene TRBD1, 5 bases. CDR1 and CDR2 (germline): MNHEY, SMNVEV (reference sequence). V lost 2 bases and J lost 4, with 17 bases in between. This CDR3 has 16 amino acids. CDR3 amino acids: CASSLRVGQGIYGYTF. The CDR3 DNA sequence: TGTGCCAGCAGTTTAAGGGTTGGGCAGGGCATCTATGGCTACACCTTC.

The rearrangement uses TRBV15 and TRBJ2-1, with D uncertain. CDR3 length equals 16 residues. CDR1 LNHNV and CDR2 YYDKDF come from the germline V gene (reference sequence). The V end lost 2 bases, the J end lost 5 bases, and 16 bases lay between the germline ends. The DNA of the CDR3 is TGTGCCACCAGCAGAACCGTAGAAGGGTATGACAATGAGCAGTTCTTC. Amino acid sequence: CATSRTVEGYDNEQFF.

The rearrangement joins TRBV27 to TRBJ2-4; no definite D call. Per germline, CDR1 MNHEY and CDR2 SMNVEV (reference sequence). The CDR3 totals 13 residues. Trimming pared 5 bases from V and 7 bases from J, leaving 12 bases between. The CDR3 loop reads CASSPQLRNIQYF. The DNA of the CDR3 is TGTGCCAGCAGTCCCCAGTTGAGGAACATTCAGTACTTC.

The V call is TRBV7-2, the J call TRBJ2-1; D is unresolved. V was clipped by 3 bases and J by 4 bases, with 7 bases between them. The CDR3 runs to 13 residues. The germline V gene encodes CDR1 SGHTA and CDR2 FQGNSA. The CDR3 loop is CASSFEGYNEQFF. CDR3 nucleotide sequence: TGTGCCAGCAGCTTTGAAGGATACAATGAGCAGTTCTTC.

The chain has TRBV7-2 and TRBJ2-5, with 9 bases matching TRBD2. The DNA matches TRBJ2-7 better at its end, which makes the J call doubtful. Germline V gene data show CDR1 as SGHTA and CDR2 as FQGNSA. This CDR3 comprises 17 residues. The CDR3 sequence: CASSFRAGGLKSHEQYF. In DNA, the CDR3 is TGTGCCAGCAGCTTCAGGGCGGGGGGGCTAAAGTCCCACGAGCAGTACTTC.

This clonotype was seen a handful of times. This chain connects TRBV29-1 to TRBJ1-1, with D unresolved. Trimming took 7 bases from V and 1 from J, leaving 10 bases between them. This CDR3 contains 12 residues. Germline V lookup: CDR1 SQVTM, CDR2 ANQGSEA. The CDR3 coding sequence is TGCAGCGGGGTTGGAGGGAACACTGAAGCTTTCTTT. It encodes CSGVGGNTEAFF. The whole variable domain, filled in from reference TRBV29-1 and TRBJ1-1, reads SAVISQKPSRDICQRGTSLTIQCQVDSQVTMMFWYRQQPGQSLTLIATANQGSEATYESGFVIDKFPISRPNLTFSTLTVSNMSPEDSSIYLCSGVGGNTEAFFGQGTRLTVV.

The gene calls are TRBV9 and TRBJ2-5, with a tentative D call TRBD2 (5 bases). With 0 bases removed from V and 5 bases from J, the gap between germline ends came to 8 bases. This CDR3 comprises 13 residues. Germline CDR1 SGDLS, CDR2 YYNGEE. CDR3 sequence (DNA): TGTGCCAGCAGCGTAGCGGGGATTGAGACCCAGTACTTC. This sequence encodes CASSVAGIETQYF.

The CDR3 protein is CASSLSIVFSGSSYNEQFF. CDR3 DNA: TGTGCCAGCAGCCTATCTATCGTCTTTAGCGGTAGCTCCTACAATGAGCAGTTCTTC. This chain connects TRBV7-9 to TRBJ2-1; D possibly corresponds to TRBD2 (6 bases). Germline CDR1 is SEHNR and CDR2 is FQNEAQ (reference sequence). Trimming cost V 5 bases and J 0 bases, with 23 bases left between them. This CDR3 spans 19 amino acids.

The chain carries TRBV20-1 and TRBJ2-3, with D tentatively TRBD2 (6 bases). The CDR3 is 13 amino acids. V was clipped by 8 bases and J by 8 bases, with 20 bases between them. In germline, CDR1 is DFQATT, CDR2 SNEGSKA (reference sequence). Here the CDR3 reads CSTRVTSSATQYF. CDR3 DNA: TGCAGTACCCGAGTCACTAGCAGTGCTACGCAGTATTTT.

The V call is TRBV27, the J call TRBJ1-5, with D possibly being TRBD1 (6 bases). Germline V gene lookup returns CDR1 MNHEY and CDR2 SMNVEV (reference sequence). Trimming cost V 5 bases and J 6 bases, with 17 bases left between them. The CDR3 loop spans 15 amino acids. CDR3 nucleotides: TGTGCCAGCAGTCCGGGGGCTTCAGGCAGTCAGCCCCAGCATTTT. Translating it yields CASSPGASGSQPQHF.

This chain links TRBV25-1 with TRBJ2-6; a possible D gene is TRBD1 (6 bases). Between the trimmed V and J ends, which lost 7 bases and 4 bases, there was a span of 11 bases. The CDR3 consists of 14 residues. The germline CDR1 and CDR2 sequences are MGHDK and SYGVNS. The CDR3 sequence is CASNEGEGANVLTF. CDR3 nucleotides: TGTGCCAGCAACGAGGGGGAAGGGGCCAACGTCCTGACTTTC.

V usage is TRBV12-3 or TRBV12-4 and J usage is TRBJ2-4, with 8 nucleotides matching TRBD1. The CDR3 contains 14 residues. J was trimmed by 8 bases and V by 6 bases; bases with no gene match: 9. CDR3 bases: TGTGCCAGCAGACGCGGACAGGGACGGGACATTCAGTACTTC. This sequence encodes CASRRGQGRDIQYF.

This clonotype was observed a few times. V and J are TRBV20-1 and TRBJ2-1, with D perhaps TRBD2 (6 bases). This CDR3 has 14 residues. Germline V gene lookup returns CDR1 DFQATT and CDR2 SNEGSKA (reference sequence). V was clipped by 4 bases and J by 8 bases, with 18 bases between them. This chain's CDR3 is CSAMTSPSVYEQFF. The CDR3, as DNA: TGCAGTGCTATGACTAGTCCCTCGGTCTATGAGCAGTTCTTC.

The V call is TRBV29-1, the J call TRBJ2-1; 10 bases match TRBD2. Germline-derived CDR1 and CDR2 are SQVTM and ANQGSEA. The CDR3 spans 13 residues. Trimming took 7 bases from V and 6 from J; bases not matched to a gene: 6. CDR3 DNA: TGCAGCGGTCTAGCGGGAGAAGCCAATGAGCAGTTCTTC. Translating it yields CSGLAGEANEQFF.

The chain combines TRBV20-1 with TRBJ2-7, with D perhaps matching TRBD1 or TRBD2 (6 bases each). Near its end, the DNA agrees better with TRBJ2-5, so the J call may be wrong. The CDR3 contains 13 residues. The germline gives CDR1 DFQATT, CDR2 SNEGSKA (reference sequence). In nucleotides, the CDR3 is TGCAGTGCTAGAGAGCCGGGGGCAGAGACCCAGTACTTC. Translation: CSAREPGAETQYF.

This chain connects TRBV12-3 or TRBV12-4 to TRBJ1-4; TRBD1 agrees at 9 bases. The CDR3 contains 15 residues. The trim removed 6 bases at V and 7 bases at J, leaving 9 bases unmatched. The CDR3 nucleotides read TGTGCCAGCAGCCGCGACAGGGGGGTAGCTGAAAAACTGTTTTTT. Its translation is CASSRDRGVAEKLFF.

This clonotype was picked up a small number of times. V is TRBV7-2 and J is TRBJ2-2; 11 bases map to TRBD2. The CDR3 runs 14 residues. Germline V CDR1 and CDR2: SGHTA, FQGNSA. V gave up 7 bases and J gave up 6 bases; unmatched junction bases: 4. CDR3 DNA: TGTGCCAGCAATATAGCGGGGGGGCCCGGGGAGCTGTTTTTT. This encodes CASNIAGGPGELFF.

V and J are TRBV4-1 and TRBJ2-1, with D unresolved. This CDR3 is 14 amino acids long. Trimming removed 0 bases from V and 8 bases from J, with 11 bases in between. Germline V gives CDR1 MGHRA, CDR2 YSYEKL. CDR3 loop: CASSQDGLEDEQFF. CDR3 bases: TGCGCCAGCAGCCAAGATGGGCTAGAAGATGAGCAGTTCTTC.